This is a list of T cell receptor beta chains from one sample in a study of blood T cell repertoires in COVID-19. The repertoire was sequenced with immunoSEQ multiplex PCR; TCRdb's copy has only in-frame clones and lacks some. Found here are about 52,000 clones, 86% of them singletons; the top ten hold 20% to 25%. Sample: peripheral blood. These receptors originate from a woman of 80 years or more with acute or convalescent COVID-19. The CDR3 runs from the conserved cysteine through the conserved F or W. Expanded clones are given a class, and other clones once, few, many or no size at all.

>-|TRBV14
CASSHLAGGEETQYF
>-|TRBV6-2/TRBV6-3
CASSYYSENSPLHF
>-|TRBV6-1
CASSEVGGADYGYTF
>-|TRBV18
CASSPRQGRFPLHF
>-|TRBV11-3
CASSLGLFRTSGSDTQYF
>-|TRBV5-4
CASSRDSRTDTQYF
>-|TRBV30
CAWSRSGGANVLTF
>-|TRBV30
CAWARGWGDGYTF
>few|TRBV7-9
CASSTRAGGGYGYTF
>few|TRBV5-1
CASSSDGLNTGELFF
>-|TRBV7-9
CASSWGGSSGNTIYF
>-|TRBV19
CASKNGGTGGRGYTF
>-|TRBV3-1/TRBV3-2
CASSRSGQPQHF
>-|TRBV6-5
CASRDYLSNYGYTF
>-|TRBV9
CASSVRQGYEQYF
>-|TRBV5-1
CASSLGTGEGTEAFF
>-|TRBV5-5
CASSLTGTGNTIYF
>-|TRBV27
CASSFDRVVTEAFF
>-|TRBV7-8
CASSLEGGASNEQFF
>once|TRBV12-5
CASGLATQRGGPGELFF
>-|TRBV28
CASSFDRGDGYTF
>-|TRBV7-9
CASSLAGDTEAFF
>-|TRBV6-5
CASRDRANEKLFF
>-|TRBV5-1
CASSQGRYNSPLHF
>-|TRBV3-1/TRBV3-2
CASSPLAGGYNEQFF
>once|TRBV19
CASSGRLNEKLFF
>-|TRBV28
CASTLREGEAFF
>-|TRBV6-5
CASSSSTDTQYF
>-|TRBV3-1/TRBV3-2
CASMMSGSGNTIYF
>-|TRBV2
CASSYGGGRNEKLFF
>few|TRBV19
CASNKRATTNTGELFF
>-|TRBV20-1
CRGGQEAFF